Each of the 25 T cell receptor beta chains below was sequenced from the same sample in a study of early T cells in non-severe SARS-CoV-2 infection. TCRdb itself ran the 5' RACE reads through MiXCR, one entry per CDR3 protein. The data hold under 60,000 distinct CDR3 sequences, with 6.5% to 9% observed a single time. The sample was whole blood. The origin of the receptors is an adult who was a healthcare worker with PCR-confirmed SARS-CoV-2 infection or an uninfected control (not recorded which).

This clonotype was observed at least ten times. The V and J genes are TRBV24-1 and TRBJ2-3; unclear D gene. Germline assignment: CDR1 KGHDR and CDR2 SFDVKD. Trimming took 0 bases from V and 0 from J, leaving 6 bases between them. This CDR3 region has 15 residues. The CDR3: CATSDLRASTDTQYF. The DNA for the CDR3 is TGTGCCACCAGTGATTTGAGAGCTAGCACAGATACGCAGTATTTT.

This clonotype was observed at least ten times. The chain has TRBV6-6 and TRBJ1-1; perhaps TRBD1 as D (5 bases). Trimming stripped 5 bases from V and 8 bases from J, with 15 bases between. CDR1 and CDR2 (germline): MNHNY, SVGAGI (reference sequence). The CDR3 length is 13 residues. The CDR3 region is CASSSTGPGEAFF. As DNA, the CDR3 is TGTGCCAGCAGTAGTACAGGTCCCGGGGAAGCTTTCTTT.

The sample holds a few counts of this clonotype. CDR3 region: CSVRDRALQETQYF. For the CDR3, the DNA is TGCAGCGTTAGAGACAGGGCCCTCCAAGAGACCCAGTACTTC. The chain combines TRBV29-1 with TRBJ2-5; TRBD1 agrees at 7 bases. V shed 5 bases and J 1 base; nucleotides not matched to a gene: 7. Germline V gives CDR1 SQVTM, CDR2 ANQGSEA. The CDR3 is 14 residues long.

This clonotype was counted many times. The chain employs TRBV9 and TRBJ2-7; 7 nucleotides agree with TRBD1. V lost 4 bases and J lost 7; bases outside the gene matches: 11. The CDR3 totals 14 residues. Germline lookup yields CDR1 SGDLS and CDR2 YYNGEE. In DNA, the CDR3 is TGTGCCAGCAGCCCCGAGGGGGCAGGTGGGGAGCAGTACTTC. It yields the protein CASSPEGAGGEQYF.

The chain uses TRBV6-5 and TRBJ1-2; 10 nucleotides match TRBD1. V dropped 6 bases and J dropped 2; count of bases not matched to a gene: 3. This CDR3 has 14 residues. The germline V gene has CDR1 MNHEY and CDR2 SVGAGI. The CDR3 sequence is CASRRGQGNYGYTF. DNA of the CDR3: TGTGCCAGCAGAAGGGGACAGGGGAACTATGGCTACACCTTC.

This clonotype has only a few counts. The chain is built from TRBV18 and TRBJ1-2; 7 bases fit TRBD1. J gave up 2 bases and V 4 bases, and 1 base lay outside the gene matches. This CDR3 has 13 amino acids. Germline V lookup: CDR1 KGHSH, CDR2 LQKENI. DNA of the CDR3: TGTGCCAGCTCACAGACAGGGAACTATGGCTACACCTTC. This gives the protein CASSQTGNYGYTF. The entire variable domain, with the rest obtained from reference TRBV18 and TRBJ1-2, is as follows: NAGVMQNPRHLVRRRGQEARLRCSPMKGHSHVYWYRQLPEEGLKFMVYLQKENIIDESGMPKERFSAEFPKEGPSILRIQQVVRGDSAAYFCASSQTGNYGYTFGSGTRLTVV.

With respect to this clonotype: The junction differs from germline at one of its ends, possibly a read error. The chain has TRBV11-1 and TRBJ2-6; D gene unclear. Per the germline V gene, CDR1 is SGHAT and CDR2 is FQDESV (reference sequence). This CDR3 comprises 15 residues. The CDR3 loop is CASSPGPSGTNVLTF. In DNA, the CDR3 is TGTGCCAGCAGCCCAGGCCCCTCTGGGACCAACGTCCTGACTTTC. Drawing the rest from reference TRBV11-1 and TRBJ2-6, the complete variable domain is EAEVAQSPRYKITEKSQAVAFWCDPISGHATLYWYRQILGQGPELLVQFQDESVVDDSQLPKDRFSAERLKGVDSTLKIQPAELGDSAMYLCASSPGPSGTNVLTFGAGSRLTVL.

In this sample, this clonotype turned up many times. This rearrangement joins TRBV9 to TRBJ2-2, with 8 nucleotides matching TRBD1. The CDR3 contains 17 residues. The germline gives CDR1 SGDLS, CDR2 YYNGEE. Losses at the gene ends were 5 bases for V and 4 bases for J; bases not matched to a gene: 13. The CDR3 region is CASSYFQGADVTGELFF. CDR3 DNA sequence: TGTGCCAGCAGTTACTTCCAGGGGGCCGATGTCACCGGGGAGCTGTTTTTT.

This clonotype came up a few times. The chain couples TRBV18 to TRBJ1-1; 9 bases line up with TRBD1. This CDR3 is built from 16 residues. CDR1 is KGHSH and CDR2 is LQKENI in the germline V gene. Losses at the gene ends were 4 bases for V and 8 bases for J; bases not matched to a gene: 14. CDR3 region: CASSRYMGQGESEAFF. For the CDR3, the DNA is TGTGCCAGCTCACGCTACATGGGACAGGGAGAGTCAGAAGCTTTCTTT. The whole variable domain, remainder taken from reference TRBV18 and TRBJ1-1, is NAGVMQNPRHLVRRRGQEARLRCSPMKGHSHVYWYRQLPEEGLKFMVYLQKENIIDESGMPKERFSAEFPKEGPSILRIQQVVRGDSAAYFCASSRYMGQGESEAFFGQGTRLTVV.

This clonotype was seen a handful of times. J is TRBJ2-7 and V is TRBV7-9, with 7 bases fitting TRBD2. The CDR3 spans 13 residues. V lost 4 bases and J lost 6; bases outside the gene matches: 6. Germline V gene sequence: CDR1 SEHNR, CDR2 FQNEAQ (reference sequence). The CDR3 sequence: CASSSGSGGEQYF. DNA of the CDR3: TGTGCCAGCAGCTCTGGCTCGGGAGGCGAGCAGTACTTC. The full variable domain, completed using reference TRBV7-9 and TRBJ2-7, is DTGVSQNPRHKITKRGQNVTFRCDPISEHNRLYWYRQTLGQGPEFLTYFQNEAQLEKSRLLSDRFSAERPKGSFSTLEIQRTEQGDSAMYLCASSSGSGGEQYFGPGTRLTVT.

This clonotype was found a few times. The J gene is TRBJ1-5, the V gene TRBV12-3 or TRBV12-4; 7 positions agree with TRBD1. After removal of 4 bases from V and 11 bases from J, the junction contained 5 bases not matched to a gene. CDR3 length: 12 residues. As DNA, the CDR3 is TGTGCCAGCAGTTCATCCAGGGGGGCCCAGCATTTT. This encodes CASSSSRGAQHF.

This clonotype has more than one count but fewer than ten. The chain is built from TRBV3-1 and TRBJ2-1; D remains ambiguous. CDR3 length: 12 amino acids. V shed 3 bases and J shed 5 bases, with 5 bases lying between them. Germline V lookup: CDR1 LGHDT, CDR2 YNNKEL (reference sequence). Here the CDR3 reads CASSHWDNEQFF. The CDR3 DNA follows: TGTGCCAGCAGCCATTGGGACAATGAGCAGTTCTTC.

This clonotype appeared many times. CDR3 residues: CASSGWGLDNNEQFF. The CDR3 region has the DNA TGTGCCAGCAGCGGATGGGGACTCGACAATAATGAGCAGTTCTTC. The chain uses TRBV6-1 and TRBJ2-1, with D maybe TRBD2 (6 bases). The length of the CDR3 is 15 residues. The germline V gene encodes CDR1 MNHNS and CDR2 SASEGT. V lost 6 bases and J lost 7, with 19 bases in between.

This clonotype was detected ten times or more. The rearrangement uses TRBV27 and TRBJ2-1; the match to TRBD2 covers 7 bases. The CDR3 totals 14 residues. J was trimmed by 4 bases and V by 5 bases; bases with no gene match: 5. Germline CDR1 and CDR2: MNHEY and SMNVEV (reference sequence). CDR3 sequence reads: CASSLTSRYNEQFF. Written as DNA, the CDR3 is TGTGCCAGCAGTCTGACTAGCCGGTACAATGAGCAGTTCTTC.

This sequence joins TRBV6-5 and TRBJ1-2, with 10 positions matching TRBD1. This CDR3 region has 11 residues. V lost 10 bases to trimming and J lost 6 bases; unmatched junction nucleotides: 2. Germline CDR1 MNHEY, CDR2 SVGAGI. This CDR3 reads CATTGGNGYTF. The CDR3, as DNA: TGTGCCACGACAGGGGGCAATGGCTACACCTTC.

This clonotype appeared many times. This chain connects TRBV9 to TRBJ2-4; D is unclear. Per the germline V gene, CDR1 is SGDLS and CDR2 is YYNGEE. This CDR3 has 15 residues. The V and J ends lost 0 bases and 0 bases respectively, with 7 bases between them. This chain's CDR3 is CASSVGILAKNIQYF. The CDR3 coding sequence is TGTGCCAGCAGCGTAGGAATTCTAGCCAAAAACATTCAGTACTTC.

This clonotype was counted between two and nine times. V usage is TRBV7-9 and J usage is TRBJ1-4; D not resolved. This CDR3 is built from 14 residues. Germline V gene sequence: CDR1 SEHNR, CDR2 FQNEAQ (reference sequence). Deletions cut 5 bases from V and 3 bases from J, with 10 bases between. The CDR3 DNA sequence: TGTGCCAGCAGCCCCGCAGGATCTAATGAAAAACTGTTTTTT. It translates to CASSPAGSNEKLFF.

Only a few counts were recorded for this clonotype. The genes are TRBV4-1 and TRBJ2-3, with 8 bases lining up with TRBD2. V gave up 5 bases and J gave up 0 bases; unmatched junction bases: 4. There are 15 residues in the CDR3. CDR1 and CDR2 from the germline V gene are MGHRA and YSYEKL. The CDR3 DNA reads TGCGCCAGCAGCTACGGACTAGCCAGCACAGATACGCAGTATTTT. Encoded protein: CASSYGLASTDTQYF.

This clonotype was seen only a few times. This chain links TRBV7-2 with TRBJ2-7; D may be TRBD1 (6 bases). This CDR3 comprises 16 residues. Germline V CDR1 and CDR2: SGHTA, FQGNSA. V was clipped by 6 bases and J by 0 bases, with 18 bases between them. The CDR3 region is CASRLTGTSDSYEQYF. The CDR3, as DNA: TGTGCCAGCAGATTGACCGGGACATCGGACTCCTACGAGCAGTACTTC.

This clonotype was picked up many times. A junction boundary mismatches the germline segment, possibly from a read error. The chain carries TRBV7-7 and TRBJ1-4; D gene ambiguous. Germline CDR1 SSHAT, CDR2 FNYEAQ (reference sequence). The CDR3 contains 15 residues. CDR3 protein: CASSLTTALNEKLFF. The CDR3 region has the DNA TGTGCTAGCAGCCTAACGACGGCCCTGAATGAAAAACTGTTTTTT.

This clonotype has just a few counts. J is TRBJ1-1 and V is TRBV4-1, with TRBD1 matching over 7 bases. V gave up 0 bases and J gave up 4 bases; unmatched junction bases: 8. This CDR3 is built from 16 residues. CDR1 MGHRA and CDR2 YSYEKL come from the germline V gene. The DNA of the CDR3 is TGCGCCAGCAGCCAAGATTATAACAGGGGCCGCACTGAAGCTTTCTTT. This sequence encodes CASSQDYNRGRTEAFF.

This clonotype was counted many times. This chain connects TRBV7-2 to TRBJ1-2; 9 positions agree with TRBD1. The CDR3 length is 15 residues. CDR1 is SGHTA and CDR2 is FQGNSA in the germline V gene. The V segment lost 3 bases and the J segment 2 bases; nucleotides outside the gene matches: 4. CDR3 DNA sequence: TGTGCCAGCAGCTTTGTCGGACAGGGGAACTATGGCTACACCTTC. Translated, it gives CASSFVGQGNYGYTF.

This clonotype appeared a few times. CDR3 protein: CASSVGGQGFTEAFF. In DNA, the CDR3 is TGTGCCAGCAGCGTGGGGGGACAGGGTTTCACTGAAGCTTTCTTT. The chain employs TRBV9 and TRBJ1-1; TRBD1 matches 9 bases. CDR3 length: 15 residues. With V trimmed by 2 bases and J by 4 bases, 6 bases remained unmatched. Germline loops: CDR1 SGDLS, CDR2 YYNGEE.

This clonotype was seen many times. The rearrangement uses TRBV6-2 or TRBV6-3 and TRBJ1-1; D gene uncertain. Per germline, CDR1 MNHEY and CDR2 SVGEGT. V gave up 8 bases and J gave up 1 base, with 14 bases separating them. The CDR3 totals 14 residues. CDR3 residues: CASLELRQNTEAFF. In nucleotides, the CDR3 is TGTGCCAGCCTCGAACTCAGGCAGAACACTGAAGCTTTCTTT.

This clonotype was counted at least ten times. The rearrangement uses TRBV2 and TRBJ2-2; TRBD1 is a possible D gene (5 bases). V lost 7 bases and J lost 2, with 14 bases in between. This CDR3 has 15 residues. CDR1 is SNHLY and CDR2 is FYNNEI in the germline V gene. The DNA for the CDR3 is TGTGCCAGCAAAGGGCGGACACTTAACACCGGGGAGCTGTTTTTT. Translation: CASKGRTLNTGELFF.